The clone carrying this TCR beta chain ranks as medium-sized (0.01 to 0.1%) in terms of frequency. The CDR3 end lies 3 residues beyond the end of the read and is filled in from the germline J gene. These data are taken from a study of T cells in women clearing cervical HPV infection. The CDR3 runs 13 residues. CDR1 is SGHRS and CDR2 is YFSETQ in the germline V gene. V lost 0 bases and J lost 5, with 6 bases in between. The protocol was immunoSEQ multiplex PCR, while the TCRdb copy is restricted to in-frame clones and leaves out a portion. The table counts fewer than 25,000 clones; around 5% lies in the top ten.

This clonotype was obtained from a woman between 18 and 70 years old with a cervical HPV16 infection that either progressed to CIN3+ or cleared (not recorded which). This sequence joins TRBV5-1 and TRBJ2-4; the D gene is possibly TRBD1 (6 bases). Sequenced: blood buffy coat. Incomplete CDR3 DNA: TGCGCCAGCAGCTTGGACAGGGAAAACATT. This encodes CASSLDRENI. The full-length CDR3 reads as CASSLDRENIQYF.